Following are 8 T cell receptor beta chains from one sample sequenced in a study of blood T cell repertoires in COVID-19 (dated by TCRdb to the early 2020s). The library was obtained by the immunoSEQ multiplex PCR assay. As stored in TCRdb, this immuneACCESS dataset retains in-frame rearrangements with V and J assigned. A fraction of the clones does not appear; measured against another copy, unresolved V genes explain less than half of the discrepancy, and the remainder lacks a known reason. Within this sample are about 190,000 clones, with roughly 80% of them counted one time only. The ten largest account for under 15% of the sample. Sequenced material: peripheral blood. The source is a woman aged 45-60 years with acute or convalescent COVID-19.

The rearrangement links TRBV9 to TRBJ2-7, with 8 bases aligning to TRBD1. Germline V gene sequence: CDR1 SGDLS, CDR2 YYNGEE. The CDR3 contains 15 residues. The V and J ends lost 5 bases and 3 bases, in that order; junction bases with no gene match: 10. This CDR3 is CASSRGGTGGYEQYF. CDR3 nucleotide sequence: TGTGCCAGCAGTAGAGGGGGAACAGGGGGCTACGAGCAGTACTTC.

This chain uses TRBV7-2 with TRBJ2-1; 7 bases map to TRBD2. This CDR3 comprises 13 residues. Germline CDR1 SGHTA, CDR2 FQGNSA. Trimming removed 5 bases from V and 14 bases from J; junction bases left unmatched: 12. CDR3 nucleotide sequence: TGTGCCAGCAGCCCTGATCGGGGGGAGGAAGAGTTCTTC. Protein sequence: CASSPDRGEEEFF.

CDR3 in DNA: TGTGCCAGCAGTGGAAGGGGGACAGGGGAGGCCCCCTACGAGCAGTACTTC. Translating gives CASSGRGTGEAPYEQYF. This chain uses TRBV2 with TRBJ2-7; TRBD1 aligns across 10 bases. Germline CDR1 SNHLY, CDR2 FYNNEI. This CDR3 is 17 amino acids long. Losses at the gene ends were 4 bases for V and 2 bases for J; bases not matched to a gene: 11.

The rearrangement joins TRBV6-5 to TRBJ1-5; a weak D match, TRBD1 (5 bases). CDR1 is MNHEY and CDR2 is SVGAGI in the germline V gene. The CDR3 is 12 amino acids. V gave up 7 bases and J gave up 3 bases, with 7 bases separating them. The CDR3, as DNA: TGTGCCAGCAAAGGGGCCAATCAGCCCCAGCATTTT. This translates into CASKGANQPQHF.

On this clone itself: A read error may account for a junction end that differs from germline. CDR3 sequence: CASRKWPGQGDF. In DNA form, the CDR3 reads TGTGCCAGCAGGAAGTGGCCGGGACAGGGTGACTTC. The chain links TRBV28 to TRBJ2-7; 9 bases map to TRBD1. CDR3 length equals 12 residues. The germline V gene encodes CDR1 MDHEN and CDR2 SYDVKM.

The chain joins TRBV6-5 to TRBJ2-6; tentative D call: TRBD1 (5 bases). Germline CDR1 is MNHEY and CDR2 is SVGAGI. The CDR3 has 16 amino acids. V was trimmed by 2 bases and J by 7 bases, leaving 15 bases between them. CDR3 sequence (DNA): TGTGCCAGCAGTTACACGGGTGGACAACAAGCCAACGTCCTGACTTTC. Protein sequence: CASSYTGGQQANVLTF.

The genes are TRBV28 and TRBJ1-5; 7 positions match TRBD1. Germline V gene data show CDR1 as MDHEN and CDR2 as SYDVKM. The CDR3 contains 14 residues. The junction had 1 base not matched to a gene; V was cut back by 1 base and J by 4 bases. The DNA for the CDR3 is TGTGCCAGCAGTTTATACAGGGGTAATCAGCCCCAGCATTTT. This sequence encodes CASSLYRGNQPQHF.

With respect to this clone: The same CDR3 is also encoded by other DNA sequences in this sample. The genes are TRBV7-9 and TRBJ2-7; TRBD1 aligns across 12 bases. Germline values: CDR1 SEHNR, CDR2 FQNEAQ (reference sequence). Trimming cost V 6 bases and J 9 bases; bases outside gene matches: 15. This CDR3 is 16 amino acids long. DNA for the CDR3: TGTGCCAGCAGTGCCGGCACAGGGACAGGGGGCCCCCGGCAGTACTTC. Translating gives CASSAGTGTGGPRQYF.